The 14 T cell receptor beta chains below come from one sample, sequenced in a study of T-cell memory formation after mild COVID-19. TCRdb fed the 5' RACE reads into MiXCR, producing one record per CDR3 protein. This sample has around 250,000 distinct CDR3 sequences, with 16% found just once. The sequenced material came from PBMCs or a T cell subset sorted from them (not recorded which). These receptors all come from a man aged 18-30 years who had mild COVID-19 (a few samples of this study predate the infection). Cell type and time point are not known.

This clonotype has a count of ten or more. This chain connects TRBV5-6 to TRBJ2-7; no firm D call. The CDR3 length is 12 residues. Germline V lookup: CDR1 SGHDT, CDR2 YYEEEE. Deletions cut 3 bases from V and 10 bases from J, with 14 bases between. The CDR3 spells CASSSLTSSQYF. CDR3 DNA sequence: TGTGCCAGCAGCTCCCTGACGTCAAGTCAGTACTTC.

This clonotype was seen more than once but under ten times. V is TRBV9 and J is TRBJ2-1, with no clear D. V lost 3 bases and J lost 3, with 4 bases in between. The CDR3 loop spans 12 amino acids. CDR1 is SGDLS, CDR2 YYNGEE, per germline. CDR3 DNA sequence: TGTGCCAGCAGCGACCTCTACAATGAGCAGTTCTTC. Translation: CASSDLYNEQFF.

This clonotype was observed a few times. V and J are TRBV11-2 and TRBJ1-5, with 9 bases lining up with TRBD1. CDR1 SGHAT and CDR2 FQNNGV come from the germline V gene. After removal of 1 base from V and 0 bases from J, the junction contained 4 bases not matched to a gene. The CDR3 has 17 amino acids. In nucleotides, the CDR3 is TGTGCCAGCAGCTTAGTGAACAGGGGGCTTAGCAATCAGCCCCAGCATTTT. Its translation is CASSLVNRGLSNQPQHF.

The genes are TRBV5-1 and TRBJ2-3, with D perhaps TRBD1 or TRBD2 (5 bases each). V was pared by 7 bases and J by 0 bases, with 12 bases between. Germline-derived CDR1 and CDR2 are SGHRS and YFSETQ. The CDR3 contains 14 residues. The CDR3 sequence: CASLRGPSTDTQYF. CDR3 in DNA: TGCGCCAGCTTACGGGGCCCTAGCACAGATACGCAGTATTTT.

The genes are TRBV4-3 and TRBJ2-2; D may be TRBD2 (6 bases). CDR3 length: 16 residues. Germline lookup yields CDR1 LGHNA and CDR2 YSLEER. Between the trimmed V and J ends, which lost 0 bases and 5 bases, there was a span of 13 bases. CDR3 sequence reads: CASSQEAPAGTGELFF. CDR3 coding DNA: TGCGCCAGCAGCCAAGAAGCGCCGGCGGGGACCGGGGAGCTGTTTTTT.

The DNA for the CDR3 is TGCAGCGTTGAGGACGATTCGGAGGACGTTGAGCAGTTCTTC. Protein: CSVEDDSEDVEQFF. The V gene is TRBV29-1, the J gene TRBJ2-1; perhaps TRBD2 as D (5 bases). V lost 3 bases to trimming and J lost 9 bases, with 18 bases between them. Germline values: CDR1 SQVTM, CDR2 ANQGSEA. CDR3 length equals 14 residues.

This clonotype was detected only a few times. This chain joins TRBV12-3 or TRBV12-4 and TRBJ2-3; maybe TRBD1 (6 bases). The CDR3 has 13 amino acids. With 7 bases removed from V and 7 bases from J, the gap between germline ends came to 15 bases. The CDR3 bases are TGTGCCAGCACCACCGAGGGGGTTTATACGCAGTATTTT. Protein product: CASTTEGVYTQYF.

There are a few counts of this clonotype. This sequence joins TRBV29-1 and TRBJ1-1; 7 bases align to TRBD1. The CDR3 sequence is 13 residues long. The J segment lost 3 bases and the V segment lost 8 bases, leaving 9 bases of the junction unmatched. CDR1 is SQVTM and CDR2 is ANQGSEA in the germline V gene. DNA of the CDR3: TGCAGCACCACGGGACAGACGTACACTGAAGCTTTCTTT. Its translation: CSTTGQTYTEAFF.

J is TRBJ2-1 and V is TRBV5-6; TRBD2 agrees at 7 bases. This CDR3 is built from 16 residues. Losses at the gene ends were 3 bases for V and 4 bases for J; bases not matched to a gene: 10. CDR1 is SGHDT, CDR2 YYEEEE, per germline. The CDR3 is CASSSTSGTTYNEQFF. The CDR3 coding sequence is TGTGCCAGCAGCTCGACCAGCGGGACTACTTACAATGAGCAGTTCTTC.

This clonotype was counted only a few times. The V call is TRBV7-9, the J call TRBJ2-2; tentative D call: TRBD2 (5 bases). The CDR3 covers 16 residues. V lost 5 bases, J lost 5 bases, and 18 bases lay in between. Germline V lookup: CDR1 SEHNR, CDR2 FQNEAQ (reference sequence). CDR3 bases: TGTGCCAGCAGCCTCCGGGAAACCTTTGGGACCGGGGAGCTGTTTTTT. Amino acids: CASSLRETFGTGELFF.

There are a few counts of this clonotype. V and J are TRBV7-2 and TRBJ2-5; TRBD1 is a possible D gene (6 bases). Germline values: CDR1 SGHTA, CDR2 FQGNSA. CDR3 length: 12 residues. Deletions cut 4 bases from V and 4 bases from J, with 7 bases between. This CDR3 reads CASSWDTETQYF. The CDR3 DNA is TGTGCCAGCAGCTGGGACACAGAGACCCAGTACTTC.

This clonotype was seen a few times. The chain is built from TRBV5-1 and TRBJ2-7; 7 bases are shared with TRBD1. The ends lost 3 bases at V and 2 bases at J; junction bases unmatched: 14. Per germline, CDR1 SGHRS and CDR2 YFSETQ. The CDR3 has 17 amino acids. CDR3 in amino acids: CASSSSDTTGFTYEQYF. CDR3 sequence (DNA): TGCGCCAGCAGCTCGTCGGACACGACAGGGTTCACCTACGAGCAGTACTTC.

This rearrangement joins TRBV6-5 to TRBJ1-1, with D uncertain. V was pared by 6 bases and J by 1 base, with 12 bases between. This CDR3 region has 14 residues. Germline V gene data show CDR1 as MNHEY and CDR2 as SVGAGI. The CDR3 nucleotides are TGTGCCAGCAGCCGACCGAGTAGGAACACTGAAGCTTTCTTT. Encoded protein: CASSRPSRNTEAFF.

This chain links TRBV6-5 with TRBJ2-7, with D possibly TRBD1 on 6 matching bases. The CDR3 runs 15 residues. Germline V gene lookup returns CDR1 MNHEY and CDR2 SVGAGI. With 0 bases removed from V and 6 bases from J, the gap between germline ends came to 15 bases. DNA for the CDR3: TGTGCCAGCAGTTACTCCGTGACAGGCGCTTCCGAGCAGTACTTC. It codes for CASSYSVTGASEQYF.